What follows are 27 T cell receptor beta chains derived from one specimen sequenced in a study of T cells in Graves' hyperthyroidism and ophthalmopathy. TCR beta CDR3 sequences were amplified from RNA transcripts. The TCR CDR3 first-round RT-PCR relied on the HTBI primer set. Using its own MiXCR run on the multiplex PCR reads, TCRdb lists one record per CDR3 protein. The table shows over 350,000 distinct CDR3 sequences, with roughly an eighth occurring only once. Sequenced material: blood. The source of these receptors is a man aged 50-59 years with Graves' ophthalmopathy.

The J gene is TRBJ1-5, the V gene TRBV5-1, with 8 nucleotides matching TRBD1. Germline CDR1 is SGHRS and CDR2 is YFSETQ. The CDR3 covers 15 residues. The V and J ends lost 0 bases and 6 bases, in that order; junction bases with no gene match: 5. This chain's CDR3 is CASSLAGDRSQPQHF. CDR3 coding DNA: TGCGCCAGCAGCTTGGCGGGGGACAGGAGTCAGCCCCAGCATTTT. The full variable domain, with the rest looked up from reference TRBV5-1 and TRBJ1-5, is KAGVTQTPRYLIKTRGQQVTLSCSPISGHRSVSWYQQTPGQGLQFLFEYFSETQRNKGNFPGRFSGRQFSNSRSEMNVSTLELGDSALYLCASSLAGDRSQPQHFGDGTRLSIL.

This clonotype has a count of ten or more. The chain couples TRBV5-1 to TRBJ1-4; unclear D gene. In germline, CDR1 is SGHRS, CDR2 YFSETQ. This CDR3 comprises 15 residues. The ends were cut back, 3 bases at V and 0 bases at J, with 9 bases in the middle. CDR3 sequence (DNA): TGCGCCAGCAGCTGGGAGACAACAACTAATGAAAAACTGTTTTTT. Protein product: CASSWETTTNEKLFF.

The CDR3 DNA follows: TGTGCCAGTACTAGCGGGAGATACAATGAGCAGTTCTTC. Residues: CASTSGRYNEQFF. The chain joins TRBV19 to TRBJ2-1; 10 nucleotides line up with TRBD2. From germline, CDR1 is LNHDA and CDR2 SQIVND (reference sequence). The CDR3 length is 13 residues. V dropped 7 bases and J dropped 4; count of bases not matched to a gene: 1.

This clonotype has ten or more counts. V usage is TRBV3-1 and J usage is TRBJ2-3; D possibly uses TRBD1 or TRBD2 (6 bases each). V lost 4 bases to trimming and J lost 0 bases, with 17 bases between them. CDR1 and CDR2 from the germline V gene are LGHDT and YNNKEL (reference sequence). The CDR3 runs 17 residues. The chain's CDR3 is CASSRLEGGRSTDTQYF. CDR3 DNA: TGTGCCAGCAGCCGCCTGGAGGGGGGCCGAAGCACAGATACGCAGTATTTT.

This clonotype was counted between two and nine times. A much larger clone differs by one base, so this may be a read error. The chain links TRBV18 to TRBJ2-7; 8 bases align to TRBD1. This CDR3 spans 15 amino acids. The germline V gene encodes CDR1 KGHSH and CDR2 LQKENI. The V gene end was trimmed by 2 bases and the J gene end by 9 bases; junction bases not matched to a gene: 12. The CDR3 here is CASSPIGQGAAGQYF. The CDR3 nucleotides read TGTGCCAGCTCACCAATCGGGCAGGGGGCTGCCGGGCAGTACTTC.

The chain is built from TRBV6-1 and TRBJ1-4; D remains ambiguous. Germline-derived CDR1 and CDR2 are MNHNS and SASEGT. The V end lost 2 bases, the J end lost 6 bases, and 4 bases lay between the germline ends. The CDR3 length is 12 residues. The CDR3 region has the DNA TGTGCCAGCAGTGAATACGATGAAAAACTGTTTTTT. Translated, it gives CASSEYDEKLFF.

This clonotype was observed many times. The chain uses TRBV11-2 and TRBJ2-3; 11 bases are a match to TRBD2. Germline V gene sequence: CDR1 SGHAT, CDR2 FQNNGV. This CDR3 has 16 amino acids. J was trimmed by 4 bases and V by 3 bases; bases with no gene match: 6. CDR3 amino acids: CASSFTSGRVSDTQYF. Written as DNA, the CDR3 is TGTGCCAGCAGCTTTACTAGCGGGAGAGTTTCAGATACGCAGTATTTT.

This clonotype was seen at least ten times. The rearrangement links TRBV28 to TRBJ1-6, with 7 bases aligning to TRBD1. Per germline, CDR1 MDHEN and CDR2 SYDVKM. Germline trimming cut 5 bases from V and 10 bases from J; bases unmatched to any gene: 5. The CDR3 extends over 13 amino acids. CDR3 coding DNA: TGTGCCAGCAGTCCTGACAGGGTCTCACCCCTCCACTTT. Translation gives CASSPDRVSPLHF.

This clonotype turned up a few times. This may stem from a read error, because a much larger clone lies one nucleotide away. V usage is TRBV6-5 and J usage is TRBJ2-1; unclear D gene. Germline V gene data show CDR1 as MNHEY and CDR2 as SVGAGI. This CDR3 has 12 residues. Trimming left V 4 bases short and J 12 bases short, with 13 bases between. As DNA, the CDR3 is TGTGCCAGCAGTTCTACACCGGGTGGGCAGTTCTTC. Residues: CASSSTPGGQFF.

At least ten counts were recorded for this clonotype. CDR3 sequence reads: CASSHRGPSQPQHF. The CDR3 nucleotides are TGTGCCAGCAGCCACAGGGGGCCTAGTCAGCCCCAGCATTTT. The V gene is TRBV3-1, the J gene TRBJ1-5; 8 bases line up with TRBD1. Germline V gene data show CDR1 as LGHDT and CDR2 as YNNKEL (reference sequence). V dropped 3 bases and J dropped 6; count of bases not matched to a gene: 4. This CDR3 is 14 amino acids long.

This clonotype has more than one count but fewer than ten. The V call is TRBV6-8, the J call TRBJ1-2; no reliable D call. Trimming cost V 6 bases and J 2 bases, with 10 bases left between them. The CDR3 runs 13 residues. CDR1 is MNHGY and CDR2 is SAAAGT in the germline V gene. The CDR3 DNA reads as TGTGCCAGCAGAACTACAGAGAACTATGGCTACACCTTC. Encoded protein: CASRTTENYGYTF.

This clonotype was seen repeatedly, ten times or more. The V and J genes are TRBV5-6 and TRBJ1-3; 8 bases are shared with TRBD1. The CDR3 totals 16 residues. With 2 bases clipped from V and 6 bases from J, the junction kept 10 bases outside the gene matches. Germline-derived CDR1 and CDR2 are SGHDT and YYEEEE. In DNA, the CDR3 is TGTGCCAGCAGCTTCTACGGGACAGGACTCGTAAACACCATATATTTT. Protein: CASSFYGTGLVNTIYF.

The sample holds a few counts of this clonotype. The gene calls are TRBV6-2 or TRBV6-3 and TRBJ2-4, with 7 bases fitting TRBD2. Germline lookup yields CDR1 MNHEY and CDR2 SVGEGT. V shed 6 bases, J shed 3 bases, and the junction held 5 bases outside the gene matches. This CDR3 contains 14 residues. The CDR3 is CASSSGGGKNIQYF. The CDR3 DNA sequence: TGTGCCAGCAGCTCGGGAGGTGGCAAAAACATTCAGTACTTC.

The chain is built from TRBV3-1 and TRBJ2-7; TRBD1 might be the D (7 bases). Germline V lookup: CDR1 LGHDT, CDR2 YNNKEL (reference sequence). V was cut by 4 bases and J by 4 bases, with 23 bases left in between. The CDR3 totals 17 residues. The CDR3 region has the DNA TGTGCCAGCAGCCGGGGGGACAGCTCAACCAGGGAATACGAGCAGTACTTC. It specifies CASSRGDSSTREYEQYF.

The J gene is TRBJ2-5, the V gene TRBV7-8; 9 nucleotides line up with TRBD1. V lost 1 base, J lost 5 bases, and 5 bases stayed unmatched. Germline V gene lookup returns CDR1 SGHVS and CDR2 FQNEAQ. There are 15 residues in the CDR3. The CDR3 sequence: CASSLGGTGTETQYF. As DNA, the CDR3 is TGTGCCAGCAGCTTAGGGGGGACAGGGACGGAGACCCAGTACTTC. Full variable domain (outside the CDR3, taken from reference TRBV7-8 and TRBJ2-5): GAGVSQSPRYKVAKRGQDVALRCDPISGHVSLFWYQQALGQGPEFLTYFQNEAQLDKSGLPSDRFFAERPEGSVSTLKIQRTQQEDSAVYLCASSLGGTGTETQYFGPGTRLLVL.

This clonotype was counted many times. The chain combines TRBV20-1 with TRBJ2-1, with 13 nucleotides matching TRBD2. Germline V lookup: CDR1 DFQATT, CDR2 SNEGSKA (reference sequence). V shed 6 bases and J 5 bases; nucleotides not matched to a gene: 13. This CDR3 is 17 amino acids long. In nucleotides, the CDR3 is TGCAGTGCCGCTTGGGGACTAGCGGGACCCCGCGACAATGAGCAGTTCTTC. It translates to CSAAWGLAGPRDNEQFF.

This clonotype was picked up many times. This chain links TRBV11-3 with TRBJ2-7; D gene unclear. The germline V and J ends were trimmed by 1 base and 2 bases, with 9 bases remaining between them. The CDR3 is made up of 14 amino acids. CDR1 is SGHNT and CDR2 is YENEEA in the germline V gene. The chain's CDR3 is CASSLVAGPYEQYF. The CDR3 bases are TGTGCCAGCAGCTTAGTAGCTGGGCCCTACGAGCAGTACTTC.

This clonotype was recorded many times. This sequence joins TRBV19 and TRBJ2-5; possibly TRBD2 for D (6 bases). The CDR3 runs 12 residues. Germline values: CDR1 LNHDA, CDR2 SQIVND (reference sequence). Trimming stripped 7 bases from V and 4 bases from J, with 10 bases between. The CDR3 nucleotides are TGTGCCAGTAAGGGAGGCGCAGAGACCCAGTACTTC. This translates into CASKGGAETQYF. Based on the CDR3 plus reference TRBV19 and TRBJ2-5, the full variable domain is DGGITQSPKYLFRKEGQNVTLSCEQNLNHDAMYWYRQDPGQGLRLIYYSQIVNDFQKGDIAEGYSVSREKKESFPLTVTSAQKNPTAFYLCASKGGAETQYFGPGTRLLVL.

The V gene is TRBV25-1, the J gene TRBJ1-2; D not certain. CDR1 is MGHDK, CDR2 SYGVNS, per germline. This CDR3 region has 13 residues. V was clipped by 3 bases and J by 2 bases, with 7 bases between them. CDR3 protein: CASSEVPNYGYTF. The CDR3 DNA reads TGTGCCAGCAGTGAGGTCCCAAACTATGGCTACACCTTC.

In this sample, this clonotype turned up many times. In DNA, the CDR3 is TGTGCCAGCAGTTTAAAGAGCTCCTATAATTCACCCCTCCACTTT. This codes for CASSLKSSYNSPLHF. The V and J genes are TRBV12-3 or TRBV12-4 and TRBJ1-6; D ambiguous. The V end was cut by 2 bases, the J end by 0 bases, with 5 bases between. CDR3 size: 15 residues.

This clonotype was seen repeatedly, ten times or more. The V and J genes are TRBV14 and TRBJ2-6; D is unclear. The germline V gene encodes CDR1 SGHDN and CDR2 FVKESK. This CDR3 is 14 amino acids long. V lost 4 bases to trimming and J lost 4 bases, with 8 bases between them. The CDR3 loop reads CASSPLGGANVLTF. DNA of the CDR3: TGTGCCAGCAGCCCTTTGGGGGGGGCCAACGTCCTGACTTTC.

There are many counts of this clonotype. The rearrangement uses TRBV28 and TRBJ2-5, with TRBD1 identical over 7 bases. J gave up 5 bases and V 4 bases, and 13 bases lay outside the gene matches. The germline V gene encodes CDR1 MDHEN and CDR2 SYDVKM. CDR3 length: 16 amino acids. CDR3 nucleotide sequence: TGTGCCAGCAGTTCGAAGCGACAGGGTATTGGCGAGACCCAGTACTTC. Translated, it gives CASSSKRQGIGETQYF.

This clonotype has only a few counts. V and J are TRBV7-6 and TRBJ2-7; tentative D call: TRBD1 (6 bases). Germline V CDR1 and CDR2: SGHVS, FNYEAQ. This CDR3 is 15 amino acids long. Trimming took 2 bases from V and 0 from J, leaving 11 bases between them. CDR3 DNA: TGTGCCAGCAGCTTAAGTCGGGACACCTCCTACGAGCAGTACTTC. This sequence encodes CASSLSRDTSYEQYF.

This clonotype was found once. Germline is not matched at one junction end, which may reflect a read error. The rearrangement joins TRBV5-6 to TRBJ1-2; D is unclear. Germline V CDR1 and CDR2: SGHDT, YYEEEE. The CDR3 covers 14 residues. The CDR3 DNA reads as TGTGCCAGCAGCTTGGGAACAGCTAACTATGACTACACCTTC. Its translation: CASSLGTANYDYTF. Full variable domain (outside the CDR3, taken from reference TRBV5-6 and TRBJ1-2): DAGVTQSPTHLIKTRGQQVTLRCSPKSGHDTVSWYQQALGQGPQFIFQYYEEEERQRGNFPDRFSGHQFPNYSSELNVNALLLGDSALYLCASSLGTANYDYTFGSGTRLTVV.

In its sample, this clonotype was seen many times. V is TRBV24-1 and J is TRBJ1-2; 7 nucleotides match TRBD1. With 3 bases clipped from V and 7 bases from J, the junction kept 4 bases outside the gene matches. Germline V gene lookup returns CDR1 KGHDR and CDR2 SFDVKD. There are 13 residues in the CDR3. As DNA, the CDR3 is TGTGCCACCAGTGATCCAGGGGGATCTGGCTACACCTTC. Residues: CATSDPGGSGYTF.

There are many counts of this clonotype. This chain joins TRBV2 and TRBJ1-5; tentatively, D is TRBD1 (6 bases). The CDR3 sequence is 15 residues long. In germline, CDR1 is SNHLY, CDR2 FYNNEI. V lost 3 bases to trimming and J lost 2 bases, with 11 bases between them. For the CDR3, the DNA is TGTGCCAGCAGTGAGATACAGGGTGGCAATCAGCCCCAGCATTTT. Its translation: CASSEIQGGNQPQHF.

This clonotype came up many times. This chain uses TRBV28 with TRBJ1-5, with D unresolved. Germline V gives CDR1 MDHEN, CDR2 SYDVKM. The length of the CDR3 is 11 residues. V was cut by 5 bases and J by 7 bases, with 6 bases left in between. CDR3 in amino acids: CASSRRQPQHF. CDR3 in DNA: TGTGCCAGCAGTAGAAGACAGCCCCAGCATTTT.